The 29 T cell receptor beta chains below all came from one sample that was sequenced in a study of shared clonotypes between healthy human individuals. Terminally differentiated effector memory CD45RA+ cells were left out of the naive CD8 fraction, which was CD45RO-negative and positively selected for CCR7. Using immunoSEQ multiplex PCR, the repertoire was profiled, and TCRdb retains in-frame clones only, with some absent. Of about 820,000 clones detected, almost 95% appear once; the ten largest clones hold 24%. Sequencing was performed on naive CD8+ T cells sorted from blood. These receptors came from a man younger than 40 in good health.

This chain joins TRBV28 and TRBJ1-4; D may be TRBD1 (6 bases). The CDR3 covers 15 residues. Germline CDR1 reads MDHEN; CDR2 reads SYDVKM. Trimming left V 7 bases short and J 3 bases short, with 15 bases between. The CDR3: CASKPREGANEKLFF. For the CDR3, the DNA is TGTGCCAGCAAACCTAGGGAGGGGGCTAATGAAAAACTGTTTTTT.

The chain uses TRBV6-6 and TRBJ2-7, with no clear D. The germline V gene encodes CDR1 MNHNY and CDR2 SVGAGI (reference sequence). The CDR3 runs 14 residues. With 7 bases removed from V and 2 bases from J, the gap between germline ends came to 15 bases. CDR3 protein: CASTSQDGPYEQYF. CDR3 coding DNA: TGTGCCAGCACTTCCCAAGACGGACCCTACGAGCAGTACTTC.

Concerning this clone itself: A much larger clone is a single base away; this may be a read error. The identical CDR3 is also encoded by other nucleotide sequences in the sample. J is TRBJ1-5 and V is TRBV10-2, with D perhaps matching TRBD1 (5 bases). The CDR3 contains 16 residues. CDR1 and CDR2 (germline): WSHSY, SAAADI. V was clipped by 2 bases and J by 0 bases, with 11 bases between them. The CDR3 DNA sequence: TGCGCCAGCAGTGAGAACCCAGGGAATAGCAATCAGCCCCAGCATTTT. Protein sequence: CASSENPGNSNQPQHF.

The V and J genes are TRBV18 and TRBJ2-1; TRBD2 matches at 9 bases. J gave up 1 base and V 4 bases, and 2 bases lay outside the gene matches. CDR1 and CDR2 from the germline V gene are KGHSH and LQKENI. The CDR3 totals 15 residues. This CDR3 is CASSRTSASYNEQFF. The CDR3 DNA is TGTGCCAGCTCACGGACTAGCGCTTCCTACAATGAGCAGTTCTTC. Together with reference TRBV18 and TRBJ2-1, the CDR3 gives the full variable domain: NAGVMQNPRHLVRRRGQEARLRCSPMKGHSHVYWYRQLPEEGLKFMVYLQKENIIDESGMPKERFSAEFPKEGPSILRIQQVVRGDSAAYFCASSRTSASYNEQFFGPGTRLTVL.

The rearrangement uses TRBV19 and TRBJ2-2; 7 bases agree with TRBD1. Losses at the gene ends were 6 bases for V and 4 bases for J; bases not matched to a gene: 8. In germline, CDR1 is LNHDA, CDR2 SQIVND (reference sequence). This CDR3 contains 15 residues. The CDR3 coding sequence is TGTGCCAGTAGCTGGACAGGAGCCCGCACCGGGGAGCTGTTTTTT. Its translation is CASSWTGARTGELFF.

The genes are TRBV27 and TRBJ2-7; TRBD2 matches 14 bases. The V gene's germline CDR1 is MNHEY and CDR2 SMNVEV (reference sequence). The CDR3 runs 16 residues. V was clipped by 4 bases and J by 4 bases; unmatched bases: 6. For the CDR3, the DNA is TGTGCCAGCAGTTCGGGGACTAGCGGGAGTCTATACGAGCAGTACTTC. The encoded protein is CASSSGTSGSLYEQYF.

The chain uses TRBV19 and TRBJ1-2; no firm D call. Germline assignment: CDR1 LNHDA and CDR2 SQIVND (reference sequence). CDR3 length: 15 residues. V lost 4 bases to trimming and J lost 4 bases, with 16 bases between them. The CDR3 region has the DNA TGTGCCAGTAGTACAACGGAGAAAAGGGCCTATGGCTACACCTTC. It is translated as CASSTTEKRAYGYTF.

This clone was counted once. The CDR3: CASSLAGDGRYEQYF. The CDR3 nucleotides read TGTGCCAGCAGCCTAGCGGGAGACGGGCGGTACGAGCAGTACTTC. The rearrangement uses TRBV5-4 and TRBJ2-7, with 10 bases identical to TRBD2. Germline V gene lookup returns CDR1 SGHNT and CDR2 YYREEE (reference sequence). The J segment lost 4 bases and the V segment lost 4 bases, leaving 8 bases of the junction unmatched. CDR3 size: 15 residues.

The chain employs TRBV14 and TRBJ2-1, with TRBD2 matching 10 bases. J gave up 6 bases and V 3 bases, and 5 bases lay outside the gene matches. The CDR3 is 15 amino acids. From germline, CDR1 is SGHDN and CDR2 FVKESK. The CDR3 DNA sequence: TGTGCCAGCAGCCATCTAGCGGGAGCCGCCAATGAGCAGTTCTTC. Its translation is CASSHLAGAANEQFF.

In this sample, this clone turned up once. The chain combines TRBV27 with TRBJ2-7, with TRBD1 as a possible D gene (6 bases). The CDR3 contains 15 residues. Germline V gene data show CDR1 as MNHEY and CDR2 as SMNVEV (reference sequence). V lost 5 bases and J 4 bases, leaving 18 bases between the germline ends. In DNA, the CDR3 is TGTGCCAGCAGTCGTAACCCCATGGACAGATACGAGCAGTACTTC. Translation gives CASSRNPMDRYEQYF.

The chain couples TRBV7-9 to TRBJ2-7; D gene ambiguous. CDR1 SEHNR and CDR2 FQNEAQ come from the germline V gene (reference sequence). With 5 bases removed from V and 5 bases from J, the gap between germline ends came to 10 bases. This CDR3 contains 12 residues. The CDR3 reads CASSPTSHEQYF. In nucleotides, the CDR3 is TGTGCCAGCAGCCCCACGTCCCACGAGCAGTACTTC.

This clone has a single count. J is TRBJ2-1 and V is TRBV5-6; D uncertain. Per the germline V gene, CDR1 is SGHDT and CDR2 is YYEEEE. This CDR3 comprises 12 residues. The V gene lost 1 base and the J gene lost 7 bases, with 6 bases spanning the gap. Here the CDR3 DNA reads TGTGCCAGCAGCTTGTGGGGTAATGAGCAGTTCTTC. It specifies CASSLWGNEQFF.

This chain links TRBV11-2 with TRBJ2-1; 7 nucleotides match TRBD1. Germline CDR1 and CDR2: SGHAT and FQNNGV. The CDR3 extends over 11 amino acids. Trimming at V came to 7 bases and at J to 8 bases, leaving 2 bases not matched to a gene. DNA for the CDR3: TGTGCCAGCACTGACAGGGATGAGCAGTTCTTC. It yields the protein CASTDRDEQFF. Together with reference TRBV11-2 and TRBJ2-1, the CDR3 gives the full variable domain: EAGVAQSPRYKIIEKRQSVAFWCNPISGHATLYWYQQILGQGPKLLIQFQNNGVVDDSQLPKDRFSAERLKGVDSTLKIQPAKLEDSAVYLCASTDRDEQFFGPGTRLTVL.

V and J are TRBV29-1 and TRBJ2-7, with 7 positions matching TRBD2. The CDR3 is 13 amino acids. Germline V gene data show CDR1 as SQVTM and CDR2 as ANQGSEA. V dropped 7 bases and J dropped 6; count of bases not matched to a gene: 12. The DNA for the CDR3 is TGCAGCGGTTTGTGGGAGGGCCGCGGCGAGCAGTACTTC. This codes for CSGLWEGRGEQYF.

V gene TRBV5-1 combines with J gene TRBJ2-3; a possible D gene is TRBD2 (5 bases). Germline loops: CDR1 SGHRS, CDR2 YFSETQ. The CDR3 is 13 residues long. Trimming cost V 4 bases and J 9 bases, with 15 bases left between them. CDR3 protein: CASSADEQRTQYF. The CDR3 DNA is TGCGCCAGCAGCGCCGACGAGCAGCGGACGCAGTATTTT.

This chain joins TRBV9 and TRBJ2-7; 9 bases are a match to TRBD2. V lost 0 bases and J lost 0; bases outside the gene matches: 4. The V gene's germline CDR1 is SGDLS and CDR2 YYNGEE. CDR3 size: 16 residues. As DNA, the CDR3 is TGTGCCAGCAGCGTAGCGGCTAGCGGGAACTCCTACGAGCAGTACTTC. Its protein product is CASSVAASGNSYEQYF.

The chain has TRBV6-6 and TRBJ2-7; maybe TRBD1 (5 bases). The CDR3 has 13 residues. The germline V and J ends were trimmed by 5 bases and 3 bases, with 11 bases remaining between them. Germline CDR1 MNHNY, CDR2 SVGAGI (reference sequence). The CDR3 region is CASSMTVSYEQYF. The CDR3 bases are TGTGCCAGCAGTATGACAGTAAGCTACGAGCAGTACTTC.

The chain employs TRBV7-2 and TRBJ2-5, with D possibly matching TRBD1 (5 bases). CDR1 is SGHTA, CDR2 FQGNSA, per germline. V was shortened by 3 bases and J by 1 base, with 9 bases between the two germline ends. The CDR3 is made up of 14 amino acids. In DNA, the CDR3 is TGTGCCAGCAGCTTGGATACAGGCCAAGAGACCCAGTACTTC. Its protein is CASSLDTGQETQYF.

The J gene is TRBJ2-2, the V gene TRBV27, with D perhaps matching TRBD1 (7 bases). CDR1 is MNHEY and CDR2 is SMNVEV in the germline V gene (reference sequence). Trimming stripped 7 bases from V and 8 bases from J, with 23 bases between. CDR3 length: 16 residues. This CDR3 is CASMEGWDSKGGELFF. CDR3 in DNA: TGTGCCAGCATGGAGGGCTGGGACAGCAAAGGTGGGGAGCTGTTTTTT.

The chain is built from TRBV4-1 and TRBJ2-7; 11 positions match TRBD1. The CDR3 is 15 residues long. V shed 3 bases and J 3 bases; nucleotides not matched to a gene: 4. The V gene's germline CDR1 is MGHRA and CDR2 YSYEKL. CDR3 sequence (DNA): TGCGCCAGCAGCCACCGGACAGGGGGCGGCTACGAGCAGTACTTC. Translation gives CASSHRTGGGYEQYF.

The chain recombines TRBV28 with TRBJ2-3, with D perhaps TRBD1 (6 bases). CDR1 and CDR2 (germline): MDHEN, SYDVKM. The CDR3 is 15 residues long. V lost 8 bases and J lost 4, with 19 bases in between. This chain's CDR3 is CASEPGHLISDTQYF. CDR3 bases: TGTGCCAGCGAGCCGGGACACTTGATTTCAGATACGCAGTATTTT. Drawing the rest from reference TRBV28 and TRBJ2-3, the complete variable domain is DVKVTQSSRYLVKRTGEKVFLECVQDMDHENMFWYRQDPGLGLRLIYFSYDVKMKEKGDIPEGYSVSREKKERFSLILESASTNQTSMYLCASEPGHLISDTQYFGPGTRLTVL.

This chain links TRBV5-1 with TRBJ2-1, with no clear D. This CDR3 comprises 15 residues. The germline gives CDR1 SGHRS, CDR2 YFSETQ. Trimming stripped 0 bases from V and 7 bases from J, with 14 bases between. The CDR3 nucleotides are TGCGCCAGCAGCTTGGGATCAATCCTGGATAATGAGCAGTTCTTC. Amino acids: CASSLGSILDNEQFF. Full variable domain (rest looked up from reference TRBV5-1 and TRBJ2-1): KAGVTQTPRYLIKTRGQQVTLSCSPISGHRSVSWYQQTPGQGLQFLFEYFSETQRNKGNFPGRFSGRQFSNSRSEMNVSTLELGDSALYLCASSLGSILDNEQFFGPGTRLTVL.

The rearrangement links TRBV9 to TRBJ2-1; a weak D match, TRBD2 (5 bases). There are 16 residues in the CDR3. Germline V gives CDR1 SGDLS, CDR2 YYNGEE. V was pared by 6 bases and J by 4 bases, with 20 bases between. The CDR3 is CASTSKKEVSYNEQFF. In nucleotides, the CDR3 is TGTGCCAGCACTTCGAAGAAGGAGGTTTCTTACAATGAGCAGTTCTTC.

The chain uses TRBV14 and TRBJ2-6, with 10 bases fitting TRBD2. The CDR3 runs 20 residues. Germline loops: CDR1 SGHDN, CDR2 FVKESK. The V segment lost 4 bases and the J segment 0 bases; nucleotides outside the gene matches: 12. In DNA, the CDR3 is TGTGCCAGCAGCCTTCCGGCTAGCGGGAGTCTAAGCTCTGGGGCCAACGTCCTGACTTTC. This sequence encodes CASSLPASGSLSSGANVLTF. Complete variable domain (other parts from reference TRBV14 and TRBJ2-6): EAGVTQFPSHSVIEKGQTVTLRCDPISGHDNLYWYRRVMGKEIKFLLHFVKESKQDESGMPNNRFLAERTGGTYSTLKVQPAELEDSGVYFCASSLPASGSLSSGANVLTFGAGSRLTVL.

CDR3 nucleotides: TGTGCCAGCAGCCCGTTTGGGGAGACCCAGTACTTC. Its translation is CASSPFGETQYF. This chain uses TRBV9 with TRBJ2-5; the D is unclear. This CDR3 contains 12 residues. CDR1 is SGDLS, CDR2 YYNGEE, per germline. Trimming left V 4 bases short and J 5 bases short, with 9 bases between.

This chain joins TRBV4-1 and TRBJ1-1, with 7 bases that match TRBD1. J lost 4 bases, V lost 4 bases, and 6 bases had no gene match. This CDR3 contains 14 residues. Germline V gene data show CDR1 as MGHRA and CDR2 as YSYEKL. This CDR3 is CASSPRDSGTEAFF. The CDR3 DNA follows: TGCGCCAGCAGCCCCCGGGACAGCGGCACTGAAGCTTTCTTT.

The chain couples TRBV7-9 to TRBJ2-5; weak D call: TRBD1 (6 bases). There are 13 residues in the CDR3. The germline CDR1 and CDR2 sequences are SEHNR and FQNEAQ (reference sequence). V was trimmed by 5 bases and J by 2 bases, leaving 9 bases between them. Here the CDR3 reads CASSPGQQETQYF. DNA of the CDR3: TGTGCCAGCAGCCCGGGACAACAAGAGACCCAGTACTTC.

This sequence joins TRBV6-5 and TRBJ1-3; no firm D call. Germline CDR1 and CDR2: MNHEY and SVGAGI. The V and J ends lost 8 bases and 2 bases respectively, with 4 bases between them. The CDR3 runs 11 residues. The chain's CDR3 is CASLAGNTIYF. The CDR3 DNA is TGTGCCAGCTTAGCTGGAAACACCATATATTTT.

A single count supports this clone. The chain links TRBV30 to TRBJ2-1, with D perhaps matching TRBD2 (5 bases). CDR3 size: 14 residues. V shed 4 bases and J shed 6 bases, with 16 bases lying between them. The V gene's germline CDR1 is GTSNPN and CDR2 SVGIG (reference sequence). CDR3 nucleotides: TGTGCCTGGAAGGAACTATCGAGCGGCAATGAGCAGTTCTTC. This codes for CAWKELSSGNEQFF.